The 15 T cell receptor beta chains presented below share a single source sample, sequenced in a study of low-dose radiotherapy and immunotherapy resistance in tumors. Covering alpha and beta chains, TRAV- and TRBV-specific primers were used for the first-strand cDNA. Amplification, which lasted 20 to 25 PCR cycles, used a constant-region primer and V-primer adapter to amplify TCRs. TCRdb re-called the reads with MiXCR, one entry per CDR3 protein. The data show just over 14,000 distinct CDR3 sequences, under 55% seen once. Receptors were obtained from a human donor with advanced metastatic prostate, ovarian, gallbladder or colorectal cancer (not recorded which). This table probably holds off-target reads from a library built for another chain.

V and J are TRBV12-3 or TRBV12-4 and TRBJ2-1; 8 bases are a match to TRBD1. J was trimmed by 11 bases and V by 1 base; bases with no gene match: 10. The CDR3 is 15 amino acids. The CDR3 loop is CASSLGGQVGLQQFF. Written as DNA, the CDR3 is TGTGCCAGCAGTTTAGGGGGACAGGTCGGACTGCAGCAGTTCTTC.

V usage is TRBV5-3 and J usage is TRBJ2-7; D unclear. TRBV5-3 is an ORF, and what it does is uncertain. V was clipped by 4 bases and J by 0 bases, with 11 bases between them. The CDR3 runs 14 residues. CDR3 in DNA: TGTGCCAGAAGCCCAAGAGGAAGCTCCTACGAGCAGTACTTC. Protein sequence: CARSPRGSSYEQYF.

The chain combines TRBV20-1 with TRBJ2-1; D unresolved. V lost 1 base and J lost 9, with 7 bases in between. Germline-derived CDR1 and CDR2 are DFQATT and SNEGSKA (reference sequence). The CDR3 is 11 residues long. DNA of the CDR3: TGCAGTGCTAGAGTATCTGGTGAGCAGTTCTTC. Translation: CSARVSGEQFF.

J is TRBJ2-2 and V is TRBV7-2, with 8 bases that match TRBD1. CDR3 length equals 15 residues. With V trimmed by 4 bases and J by 4 bases, 5 bases remained unmatched. Germline V gives CDR1 SGHTA, CDR2 FQGNSA. The CDR3 reads CASSSTGAGTGELFF. CDR3 nucleotide sequence: TGTGCCAGCAGCTCGACAGGGGCGGGCACCGGGGAGCTGTTTTTT.

The genes are TRBV6-1 and TRBJ1-1; D is undetermined. The V gene lost 9 bases and the J gene lost 4 bases, with 12 bases spanning the gap. Germline V gives CDR1 MNHNS, CDR2 SASEGT. CDR3 length equals 12 residues. CDR3 DNA sequence: TGTGCCAGTATCCCGAGGAGCACTGAAGCTTTCTTT. Its protein is CASIPRSTEAFF.

The chain uses TRBV11-1 and TRBJ2-5, with D unclear. V lost 0 bases, J lost 5 bases, and 10 bases lay in between. In germline, CDR1 is SGHAT, CDR2 FQDESV (reference sequence). This CDR3 has 14 amino acids. This CDR3 reads CASSLAGGSETQYF. The CDR3 nucleotides are TGTGCCAGCAGCTTAGCCGGTGGTTCGGAGACCCAGTACTTC.

The chain has TRBV12-3 or TRBV12-4 and TRBJ1-2; maybe TRBD1 (5 bases). The CDR3 sequence is 13 residues long. V lost 0 bases and J lost 4, with 6 bases in between. CDR3: CASSLAGTYGYTF. The DNA of the CDR3 is TGTGCCAGCAGTTTAGCAGGGACCTATGGCTACACCTTC.

The gene calls are TRBV5-1 and TRBJ2-2; 7 bases fit TRBD2. The CDR3 is 15 residues long. Germline CDR1 reads SGHRS; CDR2 reads YFSETQ. J lost 3 bases, V lost 1 base, and 3 bases had no gene match. The DNA of the CDR3 is TGCGCCAGCAGCTTGCGAGGGAGGGACACCGGGGAGCTGTTTTTT. Translated: CASSLRGRDTGELFF. Combining the CDR3 with reference TRBV5-1 and TRBJ2-2 gives the whole variable domain KAGVTQTPRYLIKTRGQQVTLSCSPISGHRSVSWYQQTPGQGLQFLFEYFSETQRNKGNFPGRFSGRQFSNSRSEMNVSTLELGDSALYLCASSLRGRDTGELFFGEGSRLTVL.

The V call is TRBV5-1, the J call TRBJ1-1; 8 bases are shared with TRBD1. With 3 bases clipped from V and 1 base from J, the junction kept 2 bases outside the gene matches. There are 14 residues in the CDR3. Germline lookup yields CDR1 SGHRS and CDR2 YFSETQ. CDR3: CASSWDRQNTEAFF. Written as DNA, the CDR3 is TGCGCCAGCAGCTGGGACAGGCAGAACACTGAAGCTTTCTTT. The whole variable domain, remainder taken from reference TRBV5-1 and TRBJ1-1, is KAGVTQTPRYLIKTRGQQVTLSCSPISGHRSVSWYQQTPGQGLQFLFEYFSETQRNKGNFPGRFSGRQFSNSRSEMNVSTLELGDSALYLCASSWDRQNTEAFFGQGTRLTVV.

The rearrangement uses TRBV5-1 and TRBJ1-4; maybe TRBD1 (6 bases). This CDR3 is built from 14 residues. Germline V gives CDR1 SGHRS, CDR2 YFSETQ. V gave up 4 bases and J gave up 6 bases, with 13 bases separating them. The CDR3 DNA follows: TGCGCCAGCAGCCCTCACAGGGCTGATGAAAAACTGTTTTTT. Amino acid sequence: CASSPHRADEKLFF.

For the CDR3, the DNA is TGTGCCAGCAGCCAAGTGAAGGCTAGAGACAATGAGCAGTTCTTC. Residues: CASSQVKARDNEQFF. The chain is built from TRBV3-1 and TRBJ2-1, with D unresolved. V dropped 1 base and J dropped 5 bases, with 12 bases sitting between them. Germline V gene lookup returns CDR1 LGHDT and CDR2 YNNKEL (reference sequence). The CDR3 length is 15 residues.

This clonotype was detected only a few times. The chain combines TRBV12-3 or TRBV12-4 with TRBJ1-2, with D possibly matching TRBD1 (5 bases). The CDR3 is made up of 14 amino acids. Trimming left V 5 bases short and J 5 bases short, with 15 bases between. The CDR3 sequence is CASSTRQSWYGYTF. The CDR3 DNA sequence: TGTGCCAGCAGTACCAGACAGTCCTGGTATGGCTACACCTTC.

In its sample, this clonotype was seen a few times. This chain uses TRBV28 with TRBJ2-5; perhaps D is TRBD1 or TRBD2 (5 bases each). The CDR3 totals 15 residues. V was trimmed by 7 bases and J by 0 bases, leaving 15 bases between them. From germline, CDR1 is MDHEN and CDR2 SYDVKM. The CDR3 spells CASKNGASYQETQYF. In DNA, the CDR3 is TGTGCCAGCAAAAACGGGGCATCCTACCAAGAGACCCAGTACTTC.

The chain has TRBV4-1 and TRBJ2-1, with unresolved D. Trimming removed 1 base at V and 9 bases at J, with 7 bases between. The CDR3 covers 12 residues. Germline CDR1 and CDR2: MGHRA and YSYEKL. The CDR3 DNA is TGCGCCAGCAGCCAAGTGTTGAGTGAGCAGTTCTTC. It translates to CASSQVLSEQFF.

The V and J genes are TRBV5-1 and TRBJ2-1; a weak D match, TRBD2 (5 bases). Germline lookup yields CDR1 SGHRS and CDR2 YFSETQ. V was trimmed by 0 bases and J by 9 bases, leaving 13 bases between them. The CDR3 runs 14 residues. This CDR3 reads CASSLAVARGEQFF. CDR3 in DNA: TGCGCCAGCAGCTTGGCCGTCGCCCGGGGTGAGCAGTTCTTC. Looking up the rest from reference TRBV5-1 and TRBJ2-1 gives the full variable domain: KAGVTQTPRYLIKTRGQQVTLSCSPISGHRSVSWYQQTPGQGLQFLFEYFSETQRNKGNFPGRFSGRQFSNSRSEMNVSTLELGDSALYLCASSLAVARGEQFFGPGTRLTVL.